One and the same sample provided the 11 T cell receptor beta chains below, sequenced in a study of molecular identifiers for immune sequencing clone quantification. TCRdb passed the PCR reads through MiXCR, listing each CDR3 protein once. Of about 300,000 distinct CDR3 sequences in the sample, 20% to 25% are singletons; the top ten hold under 0.95%. The specimen was naive CD8+ T cells from blood, with Jurkat cell RNA spiked in. Subset in this sample: FACS-sorted CD8+CD4-CCR7+CD45RA+ naive T cells. Receptors were obtained from a human donor in good health. Some libraries in this study had Jurkat cell RNA spiked in.

This clonotype was observed many times. The gene calls are TRBV5-1 and TRBJ2-7; TRBD1 matches 7 bases. This CDR3 comprises 14 residues. J gave up 2 bases and V 1 base, and 3 bases lay outside the gene matches. Germline CDR1 and CDR2: SGHRS and YFSETQ. The CDR3, as DNA: TGCGCCAGCAGCTTGAGGGGGCCCACCTACGAGCAGTACTTC. It is translated as CASSLRGPTYEQYF.

This clonotype has a count of ten or more. The chain links TRBV28 to TRBJ2-7; D unclear. CDR3 length: 11 amino acids. Trimming pared 10 bases from V and 6 bases from J, leaving 13 bases between. Germline lookup yields CDR1 MDHEN and CDR2 SYDVKM. The CDR3 DNA follows: TGTGCCACTACGGGTTCTGGCGAGCAGTACTTC. Its translation is CATTGSGEQYF.

The genes are TRBV28 and TRBJ2-7; 12 bases agree with TRBD2. This CDR3 has 19 amino acids. Unmatched junction bases numbered 16, after V lost 7 bases and J lost 0 bases. Germline V gene sequence: CDR1 MDHEN, CDR2 SYDVKM. Here the CDR3 reads CASTGLAGKEIAPSYEQYF. In DNA form, the CDR3 reads TGTGCCAGCACCGGACTAGCGGGAAAAGAAATCGCTCCCTCCTACGAGCAGTACTTC.

The J gene is TRBJ2-1, the V gene TRBV11-3, with D hard to call. CDR3 length equals 15 residues. Germline V gene data show CDR1 as SGHNT and CDR2 as YENEEA. Trimming pared 5 bases from V and 2 bases from J, leaving 13 bases between. The CDR3 loop is CASSPQSVTYNEQFF. Written as DNA, the CDR3 is TGTGCCAGCAGCCCCCAAAGTGTTACCTACAATGAGCAGTTCTTC.

A few counts support this clonotype. The gene calls are TRBV27 and TRBJ1-1; D remains unclear. V dropped 2 bases and J dropped 7 bases, with 11 bases sitting between them. The CDR3 is 13 residues long. The germline gives CDR1 MNHEY, CDR2 SMNVEV (reference sequence). The CDR3 bases are TGTGCCAGCAGTTTAGGGCCCGTTTATGAAGCTTTCTTT. It translates to CASSLGPVYEAFF.

This clonotype occurred many times. The chain is built from TRBV7-2 and TRBJ2-5, with 12 bases aligning to TRBD2. The ends lost 5 bases at V and 2 bases at J; junction bases unmatched: 3. Germline CDR1 and CDR2: SGHTA and FQGNSA. This CDR3 spans 15 amino acids. The chain's CDR3 is CASSRTSGDQETQYF. As DNA, the CDR3 is TGTGCCAGCAGCCGGACTAGCGGGGATCAAGAGACCCAGTACTTC.

This chain joins TRBV20-1 and TRBJ2-3, with 11 bases that match TRBD2. The CDR3 contains 15 residues. Trimming removed 5 bases from V and 0 bases from J; junction bases left unmatched: 4. CDR1 and CDR2 from the germline V gene are DFQATT and SNEGSKA (reference sequence). The CDR3 DNA is TGCAGTGCTTCACGGACTAGCGGGAGCACAGATACGCAGTATTTT. Amino acids: CSASRTSGSTDTQYF.

This clonotype was picked up many times. V is TRBV6-6 and J is TRBJ2-1; tentatively, D is TRBD2 (6 bases). CDR3 size: 15 residues. V was pared by 5 bases and J by 9 bases, with 20 bases between. Germline V gene sequence: CDR1 MNHNY, CDR2 SVGAGI (reference sequence). For the CDR3, the DNA is TGTGCCAGCAGTATACTAGCTACGGGGGTTGTTGAGCAGTTCTTC. It encodes CASSILATGVVEQFF.

This clonotype occurred many times. V and J are TRBV6-5 and TRBJ1-2; no definite D call. With 0 bases removed from V and 2 bases from J, the gap between germline ends came to 7 bases. Germline V gene lookup returns CDR1 MNHEY and CDR2 SVGAGI. This CDR3 is 14 amino acids long. For the CDR3, the DNA is TGTGCCAGCAGTTACTCTTCAGCAAACTATGGCTACACCTTC. This gives the protein CASSYSSANYGYTF.

This clonotype has a count of ten or more. The V call is TRBV20-1, the J call TRBJ1-1; D uncertain. Trimming cost V 1 base and J 0 bases, with 9 bases left between them. The germline V gene has CDR1 DFQATT and CDR2 SNEGSKA (reference sequence). The CDR3 length is 14 residues. The CDR3 protein is CSARADIMNTEAFF. DNA of the CDR3: TGCAGTGCTAGAGCCGACATCATGAACACTGAAGCTTTCTTT.

This clonotype has only a few counts. The J gene is TRBJ2-2, the V gene TRBV19; D gene ambiguous. This CDR3 region has 13 residues. V was pared by 6 bases and J by 6 bases, with 11 bases between. In germline, CDR1 is LNHDA, CDR2 SQIVND (reference sequence). The CDR3: CASSPRVAGELFF. The CDR3, as DNA: TGTGCCAGTAGCCCCCGAGTAGCCGGGGAGCTGTTTTTT. Full variable domain (missing parts from reference TRBV19 and TRBJ2-2): DGGITQSPKYLFRKEGQNVTLSCEQNLNHDAMYWYRQDPGQGLRLIYYSQIVNDFQKGDIAEGYSVSREKKESFPLTVTSAQKNPTAFYLCASSPRVAGELFFGEGSRLTVL.